What follows describes a single T cell receptor (beta chain). What it binds is unknown. Treatment reported: approximately 18 received Ad26.COV2.S at low or high dose, single or two shots; five or six received placebo; per-sample allocation not given. Each sample was drawn 63 days after the first injection (of vaccine or placebo). TCRdb keeps only in-frame clones here, not all; method: immunoSEQ multiplex PCR. The repertoire holds about 320,000 clones, with roughly 90% as singletons. The CDR3 consists of 17 residues. Germline V gene lookup returns CDR1 LGHNA and CDR2 YSLEER. Trimming removed 2 bases from V and 6 bases from J; junction bases left unmatched: 10. This sample is part of a study of Ad26.COV2.S vaccination and SARS-CoV-2 variants. At the level of the study: Ad26.COV2.S arm of COV1001 included the donor.

Study findings and constraints: Marked by substantial breadth, spike-specific CD8+ and CD4+ T cell responses were reportedly seen after vaccination.

The clonotype comes from a person between 18 and 65 years old who received the Ad26.COV2.S COVID-19 vaccine or a placebo. The chain combines TRBV4-3 with TRBJ1-6, with 7 bases lining up with TRBD1. Specimen: peripheral blood, collected in a trial of Ad26.COV2.S vaccine versus placebo. The CDR3 sequence is CASSQFELTGSNSPLHF. CDR3 bases: TGCGCCAGCAGCCAATTCGAACTGACAGGGAGTAATTCACCCCTCCACTTT.